This is a list of T cell receptor beta chains from one sample in a study of spatial heterogeneity in lung cancer. One entry per CDR3 protein, called by TCRdb with MiXCR from the 5' RACE reads. This table has about 9,800 distinct CDR3 sequences, roughly 6.3% appearing once. The sequencing here drew on lung tumor tissue, taken at surgery. The origin of the receptors is a male donor with early-stage non-small cell lung cancer. The CDR3 runs from the conserved cysteine through the conserved F or W. The D gene is left open where the match is weak. The size of a clone is reported for some rows only, either as once, few or many, or as a class for expanded clones.

>TRBJ2-1|TRBV28|15|-|medium-sized
CASLFRGSSYNEQFF
TGTGCCAGCCTATTTAGGGGAAGCTCCTACAATGAGCAGTTCTTC
>TRBJ2-5|TRBV30|13|-|many
CAWRVSGKETQYF
TGTGCCTGGAGGGTCTCAGGGAAAGAGACCCAGTACTTC
>TRBJ1-1|TRBV6-1|13|-|-
CASRLAPDTEAFF
TGTGCCAGCAGACTGGCGCCGGACACTGAAGCTTTCTTT
>TRBJ2-1|TRBV7-8|14|-|many
CASSLVRTYNEQFF
TGTGCCAGCAGCTTAGTACGGACCTACAATGAGCAGTTCTTC
>TRBJ1-6|TRBV11-2|15|-|many
CASSPGPFPDSPLHF
TGTGCCAGCAGCCCGGGACCGTTCCCCGATTCACCCCTCCACTTT
>TRBJ2-1|TRBV5-6|14|-|many
CASSLFRGKNEQFF
TGTGCCAGCAGCTTGTTTCGGGGGAAGAATGAGCAGTTCTTC
>TRBJ2-5|TRBV6-5|15|-|many
CASSPRWPLRETQYF
TGTGCCAGCAGTCCTCGGTGGCCTTTGAGGGAGACCCAGTACTTC
>TRBJ2-7|TRBV4-1|15|-|medium-sized
CASSQGPGTGYEQYF
TGCGCCAGCAGCCAAGGACCCGGGACCGGCTACGAGCAGTACTTC
>TRBJ1-2|TRBV20-1|12|-|medium-sized
CSASREGYGYTF
TGCAGTGCTTCTCGGGAGGGGTATGGCTACACCTTC
>TRBJ2-3|TRBV10-2|13|TRBD2|medium-sized
CASRVAGADTQYF
TGCGCCAGCAGGGTAGCGGGAGCAGATACGCAGTATTTT
>TRBJ2-4|TRBV11-1|14|-|many
CASSLEGPGNIQYF
TGTGCCAGCAGCTTAGAGGGACCGGGAAACATTCAGTACTTC
>TRBJ2-3|TRBV18|14|-|many
CASSPPTVRDTQYF
TGTGCCAGCTCACCCCCGACGGTCCGGGATACGCAGTATTTT
>TRBJ1-2|TRBV28|12|-|many
CASSITLYGYTF
TGTGCCAGCAGTATTACTCTGTATGGCTACACCTTC
>TRBJ2-6|TRBV4-2|18|-|many
CASSQDWGRASGANVLTF
TGTGCCAGCAGCCAAGATTGGGGACGGGCGTCTGGGGCCAACGTCCTGACTTTC
>TRBJ2-5|TRBV27|17|TRBD2|many
CASSFRVSGNRQETQYF
TGTGCCAGCAGTTTTAGGGTTAGCGGGAATCGGCAAGAGACCCAGTACTTC
>TRBJ2-3|TRBV7-2|21|-|many
CASSLVIWLGLFLVSTDTQYF
TGTGCCAGCAGCTTAGTTATTTGGCTCGGGCTTTTCCTAGTAAGCACAGATACGCAGTATTTT
>TRBJ2-1|TRBV28|17|-|many
CASRGPAARHLDNEQFF
TGTGCCAGCAGGGGACCAGCGGCTCGACACCTGGATAATGAGCAGTTCTTC
>TRBJ2-5|TRBV20-1|15|TRBD2|many
CSASRGLAGGETQYF
TGCAGTGCTAGTAGGGGACTAGCGGGAGGGGAGACCCAGTACTTC
>TRBJ2-5|TRBV29-1|12|-|many
CSAGVSGETQYF
TGCAGCGCCGGGGTCTCGGGGGAGACCCAGTACTTC
>TRBJ1-5|TRBV6-6|13|-|-
CASSLGVGQPQHF
TGTGCCAGCAGCTTGGGGGTCGGTCAGCCCCAGCATTTT
>TRBJ1-1|TRBV20-1|14|-|few
CSARDPWGDTEAFF
TGCAGTGCTAGAGATCCATGGGGGGACACTGAAGCTTTCTTT
>TRBJ1-1|TRBV5-1|13|-|many
CASSSLDTGEAFF
TGCGCCAGCAGCTCCCTCGATACGGGTGAAGCTTTCTTT
>TRBJ2-2|TRBV12-3/TRBV12-4|15|-|-
CASSPRTVNTGELFF
TGTGCCAGCAGTCCGAGGACTGTGAACACCGGGGAGCTGTTTTTT
>TRBJ2-2|TRBV7-9|16|-|-
CASSQTSPRGTGELFF
TGTGCCAGCAGCCAAACTAGCCCCAGAGGAACCGGGGAGCTGTTTTTT
>TRBJ2-3|TRBV7-2|15|-|many
CASSLYVGWADTQYF
TGTGCCAGCAGCTTATATGTGGGGTGGGCAGATACGCAGTATTTT
>TRBJ1-2|TRBV12-3/TRBV12-4|12|-|few
CASSEQGYGYTF
TGTGCCAGCAGTGAACAGGGCTATGGCTACACCTTC
>TRBJ2-5|TRBV5-1|12|-|many
CASSWERETQYF
TGCGCCAGCAGCTGGGAAAGAGAGACCCAGTACTTC
>TRBJ1-2|TRBV20-1|16|TRBD1|many
CSARADRGRVSQAYTF
TGCAGTGCTAGGGCGGACAGGGGGCGCGTTTCTCAGGCCTACACCTTC
>TRBJ1-1|TRBV30|13|-|many
CAWSVQRNTEAFF
TGTGCCTGGAGTGTACAACGTAACACTGAAGCTTTCTTT
>TRBJ2-2|TRBV6-5|15|TRBD1|-
CANQPPGQGTGELFF
TGTGCCAACCAACCTCCGGGACAGGGAACCGGGGAGCTGTTTTTT
>TRBJ2-1|TRBV15|13|TRBD1|-
CATRGQVDNEQFF
TGTGCCACCAGAGGACAGGTCGACAATGAGCAGTTCTTC
>TRBJ2-1|TRBV28|15|-|many
CASRGGGGWGNEQFF
TGTGCCAGCAGGGGAGGGGGTGGCTGGGGGAATGAGCAGTTCTTC
>TRBJ2-1|TRBV12-3/TRBV12-4|15|TRBD2|many
CASSRTSGSYNEQFF
TGTGCCAGCAGTCGGACTAGCGGATCCTACAATGAGCAGTTCTTC
>TRBJ2-7|TRBV20-1|12|TRBD2|many
CSASPSGYEQYF
TGCAGTGCTAGCCCTAGCGGCTACGAGCAGTACTTC
>TRBJ1-3|TRBV18|16|-|many
CASSPFQEQPGNTIYF
TGTGCCAGCTCACCATTTCAGGAGCAACCTGGAAACACCATATATTTT
>TRBJ1-5|TRBV5-6|14|-|many
CASSLGQDVSPQHF
TGTGCCAGCAGCTTGGGGCAGGACGTTTCACCCCAGCATTTT
>TRBJ2-5|TRBV20-1|13|-|many
CSASPVLRETQYF
TGCAGTGCTAGCCCCGTGTTGCGGGAGACCCAGTACTTC
>TRBJ2-7|TRBV5-4|13|TRBD1|-
CASSGQGNYEQYF
TGTGCCAGCAGCGGACAGGGTAACTACGAGCAGTACTTC
>TRBJ2-2|TRBV10-1|11|-|many
CASSELGELFF
TGCGCCAGCAGTGAGTTGGGGGAGCTGTTTTTT
>TRBJ2-5|TRBV9|16|TRBD1|many
CASSVGPGQGKETQYF
TGTGCCAGCAGCGTAGGACCGGGACAGGGGAAAGAGACCCAGTACTTC
>TRBJ2-1|TRBV20-1|14|TRBD2|many
CSAVAGSSYNEQFF
TGCAGTGCTGTAGCGGGAAGCTCCTACAATGAGCAGTTCTTC
>TRBJ1-2|TRBV5-1|15|TRBD1|many
CASSSGTGVPYGYTF
TGCGCCAGCAGCAGTGGGACAGGCGTACCCTATGGCTACACCTTC
>TRBJ1-5|TRBV12-3/TRBV12-4|12|-|many
CASSSYNQPQHF
TGTGCCAGCAGCTCCTACAATCAGCCCCAGCATTTT
>TRBJ2-1|TRBV7-9|16|TRBD2|medium-sized
CASSNGLAGVKNEQFF
TGTGCCAGCAGCAATGGACTAGCGGGAGTGAAGAATGAGCAGTTCTTC
>TRBJ2-5|TRBV12-3/TRBV12-4|14|-|many
CASSLGPRGGTQYF
TGTGCCAGCAGTTTAGGGCCCCGAGGGGGGACCCAGTACTTC
>TRBJ2-7|TRBV5-1|13|-|once
CASSLGRTYEQYF
TGCGCCAGCAGCTTAGGCAGGACCTACGAGCAGTACTTC
>TRBJ1-1|TRBV27|14|TRBD1|few
CASSAGTASTEAFF
TGTGCCAGCAGCGCCGGGACAGCATCCACTGAAGCTTTCTTT
>TRBJ2-3|TRBV20-1|15|-|many
CSASVSGGPRSTQYF
TGCAGTGCCAGCGTATCGGGGGGCCCCCGCAGTACGCAGTATTTT
>TRBJ2-5|TRBV3-1|15|-|many
CASSLPGAEGETQYF
TGTGCCAGCAGCCTCCCCGGAGCTGAGGGAGAGACCCAGTACTTC
>TRBJ2-1|TRBV19|14|-|many
CASNWQNSYNEQFF
TGTGCCAGTAATTGGCAGAACTCCTACAATGAGCAGTTCTTC